One and the same sample provided the 9 T cell receptor beta chains below, sequenced in a study of CD8 T cells in Susac syndrome (dated by TCRdb to between 2017 and 2020). Libraries were constructed by the immunoSEQ multiplex PCR assay. RNA was extracted using the RNeasy kit, and roughly 0.5 to 1 ug of the RNA was reverse transcribed with random hexamers. TCRdb reran the public reads through fastp at Q25 and MiXCR, keeping productive beta chains. CDR3 protein duplicates are merged, each entry listing the most common genes and DNA. The sample table holds 120,000 or so distinct CDR3 sequences, of which roughly 96% were seen once. Clones ranked in the top ten supply around 0.12% of the sample. Sequencing was carried out using CD4+ T cells from PBMCs. The receptors shown here come from a human donor in good health.

The V and J genes are TRBV28 and TRBJ1-3, with D uncertain. This CDR3 spans 17 amino acids. V gave up 2 bases and J gave up 0 bases, with 14 bases separating them. CDR1 and CDR2 (germline): MDHEN, SYDVKM. CDR3 sequence reads: CASSLQEPDPSGNTIYF. In DNA form, the CDR3 reads TGTGCCAGCAGTTTACAGGAACCCGACCCCTCTGGAAACACCATATATTTT.

The chain uses TRBV29-1 and TRBJ2-1, with TRBD1 matching over 8 bases. V shed 6 bases and J 5 bases; nucleotides not matched to a gene: 3. This CDR3 spans 12 amino acids. Germline CDR1 and CDR2: SQVTM and ANQGSEA. CDR3 sequence: CSVNRGNNEQFF. DNA for the CDR3: TGCAGCGTAAACAGGGGGAACAATGAGCAGTTCTTC.

This chain connects TRBV4-1 to TRBJ2-1, with TRBD2 as a possible D gene (6 bases). Between the trimmed V and J ends, which lost 2 bases and 2 bases, there was a span of 13 bases. CDR3 length equals 16 residues. The germline V gene encodes CDR1 MGHRA and CDR2 YSYEKL. The DNA for the CDR3 is TGCGCCAGCAGCCAAACCGGGCGGGACCCCTACAATGAGCAGTTCTTC. Translation: CASSQTGRDPYNEQFF.

This chain connects TRBV12-3 or TRBV12-4 to TRBJ1-1, with a tentative D call TRBD1 (5 bases). V was shortened by 5 bases and J by 4 bases, with 14 bases between the two germline ends. The CDR3 consists of 14 residues. The chain's CDR3 is CASSPGSFGTEAFF. The CDR3 coding sequence is TGTGCCAGCAGTCCAGGGTCTTTCGGCACTGAAGCTTTCTTT.

The rearrangement joins TRBV12-3 or TRBV12-4 to TRBJ2-5; 11 bases match TRBD2. With 5 bases clipped from V and 4 bases from J, the junction kept 6 bases outside the gene matches. The CDR3 extends over 15 amino acids. In DNA form, the CDR3 reads TGTGCCAGCAGTGACTATAGCGGGAGGGGAGAGACCCAGTACTTC. It yields the protein CASSDYSGRGETQYF.

The J gene is TRBJ2-5, the V gene TRBV5-6; D is ambiguous. Germline CDR1 is SGHDT and CDR2 is YYEEEE. CDR3 size: 13 residues. Trimming took 0 bases from V and 5 from J, leaving 8 bases between them. The CDR3 coding sequence is TGTGCCAGCAGCTTGGGTTCGGAGGAGACCCAGTACTTC. Protein product: CASSLGSEETQYF.

The V call is TRBV15, the J call TRBJ1-5; D not certain. The CDR3 covers 15 residues. Germline V gives CDR1 LNHNV, CDR2 YYDKDF (reference sequence). V was trimmed by 1 base and J by 7 bases, leaving 14 bases between them. The CDR3 bases are TGTGCCACCAGCAGAGTTGAGGTATCCAACCAGCCCCAGCATTTT. This gives the protein CATSRVEVSNQPQHF. The full variable domain, its missing parts supplied by reference TRBV15 and TRBJ1-5, is DAMVIQNPRYQVTQFGKPVTLSCSQTLNHNVMYWYQQKSSQAPKLLFHYYDKDFNNEADTPDNFQSRRPNTSFCFLDIRSPGLGDTAMYLCATSRVEVSNQPQHFGDGTRLSIL.

The chain employs TRBV7-2 and TRBJ2-6; TRBD1 matches 7 bases. With V trimmed by 0 bases and J by 4 bases, 12 bases remained unmatched. The CDR3 consists of 19 residues. Germline values: CDR1 SGHTA, CDR2 FQGNSA. The chain's CDR3 is CASSLARAGGRRGANVLTF. CDR3 nucleotides: TGTGCCAGCAGCTTAGCTAGGGCAGGGGGACGGAGAGGGGCCAACGTCCTGACTTTC.

This chain joins TRBV28 and TRBJ2-7; D could derive from TRBD1 or TRBD2 (5 bases each). Trimming shortened V by 2 bases and J by 5 bases, and 13 bases separated the two germline ends. In germline, CDR1 is MDHEN, CDR2 SYDVKM. This CDR3 spans 14 amino acids. The DNA of the CDR3 is TGTGCCAGCAGTTTAAAGGGACCAAAGGACGAGCAGTACTTC. Translation gives CASSLKGPKDEQYF.